Listed here are 28 T cell receptor beta chains from one sample, sequenced in a study of blood T cell repertoires in COVID-19. Here immunoSEQ multiplex PCR was the method, and the copy in TCRdb shows in-frame clones only, minus some. The sample has around 260,000 clones, roughly 90% seen once. Sequencing used peripheral blood. These receptors originate from a man in his fifties or sixties who had recovered from COVID-19.

This clone appeared a single time. The rearrangement uses TRBV29-1 and TRBJ2-3, with a possible D match to TRBD1 (6 bases). This CDR3 has 16 residues. Per the germline V gene, CDR1 is SQVTM and CDR2 is ANQGSEA. V lost 2 bases and J lost 0, with 15 bases in between. The CDR3 nucleotides read TGCAGCGTTGAAAGCTACAGGGTCTTTAGCACAGATACGCAGTATTTT. Translation: CSVESYRVFSTDTQYF.

V is TRBV30 and J is TRBJ2-5; weak D call: TRBD2 (5 bases). The CDR3 totals 15 residues. Trimming pared 5 bases from V and 4 bases from J, leaving 20 bases between. The germline V gene encodes CDR1 GTSNPN and CDR2 SVGIG (reference sequence). In DNA form, the CDR3 reads TGTGCCTGGGAATCCGGGATCAAAGGAGGAGAGACCCAGTACTTC. As protein: CAWESGIKGGETQYF.

This chain connects TRBV10-3 to TRBJ1-1; no clear D gene. V gave up 10 bases and J gave up 8 bases, with 20 bases separating them. The CDR3 has 13 residues. Germline CDR1 and CDR2: ENHRY and SYGVKD. The DNA of the CDR3 is TGTGCCACCGCAGATCCGAGGTATAAAGAAGCTTTCTTT. Protein: CATADPRYKEAFF.

There are a few counts of this clone. This chain joins TRBV15 and TRBJ1-5; possible D gene TRBD1, 5 bases. Trimming took 4 bases from V and 1 from J, leaving 14 bases between them. From germline, CDR1 is LNHNV and CDR2 YYDKDF (reference sequence). The CDR3 runs 16 residues. The CDR3 is CATSKSPQGSNQPQHF. The DNA for the CDR3 is TGTGCCACCAGCAAAAGCCCCCAGGGAAGCAATCAGCCCCAGCATTTT.

The V and J genes are TRBV14 and TRBJ2-5; 7 bases are shared with TRBD1. The CDR3 totals 16 residues. Germline V gives CDR1 SGHDN, CDR2 FVKESK. With 0 bases clipped from V and 1 base from J, the junction kept 5 bases outside the gene matches. The CDR3 DNA reads TGTGCCAGCAGCCAAGAAAGGGGGCAGAGCCAAGAGACCCAGTACTTC. Translated: CASSQERGQSQETQYF.

The genes are TRBV27 and TRBJ1-1; D gene unclear. The CDR3 contains 15 residues. The ends were cut back, 4 bases at V and 4 bases at J, with 16 bases in the middle. Per the germline V gene, CDR1 is MNHEY and CDR2 is SMNVEV (reference sequence). CDR3 amino acids: CASSSRLLSGTEAFF. DNA for the CDR3: TGTGCCAGCAGTTCCCGCCTGTTGAGTGGCACTGAAGCTTTCTTT.

The table lists this clone with a count of one. The gene calls are TRBV2 and TRBJ2-2; D gene ambiguous. CDR1 is SNHLY, CDR2 FYNNEI, per germline. The CDR3 consists of 17 residues. V dropped 3 bases and J dropped 5 bases, with 19 bases sitting between them. CDR3 coding DNA: TGTGCCAGCAGTGATTCCACTCTTGTGGGCCGGACCGGGGAGCTGTTTTTT. Protein product: CASSDSTLVGRTGELFF.

Here the CDR3 reads CASRRGRDRGQSPLHF. The CDR3 bases are TGTGCCAGCAGGCGTGGTAGGGACAGGGGGCAATCACCCCTCCACTTT. This sequence joins TRBV27 and TRBJ1-6; 12 bases agree with TRBD1. J was trimmed by 10 bases and V by 6 bases; bases with no gene match: 10. Germline CDR1 reads MNHEY; CDR2 reads SMNVEV (reference sequence). The CDR3 contains 16 residues.

The rearrangement links TRBV19 to TRBJ2-7, with D perhaps matching TRBD1 (6 bases). Germline V CDR1 and CDR2: LNHDA, SQIVND (reference sequence). The ends were cut back, 9 bases at V and 2 bases at J, with 8 bases in the middle. The CDR3 totals 11 residues. The CDR3 DNA follows: TGTGCCAGCGGGGACACCTACGAGCAGTACTTC. It encodes CASGDTYEQYF.

The genes are TRBV7-9 and TRBJ2-7; 13 positions agree with TRBD2. The germline gives CDR1 SEHNR, CDR2 FQNEAQ (reference sequence). Trimming took 2 bases from V and 4 from J; bases not matched to a gene: 5. This CDR3 comprises 16 residues. This chain's CDR3 is CASSLRTSGGVYEQYF. The CDR3 region has the DNA TGTGCCAGCAGCTTAAGAACTAGCGGGGGGGTATACGAGCAGTACTTC.

The chain uses TRBV4-1 and TRBJ1-2, with 7 nucleotides matching TRBD1. Trimming at V came to 8 bases and at J to 7 bases, leaving 7 bases not matched to a gene. CDR3 length: 12 amino acids. The germline CDR1 and CDR2 sequences are MGHRA and YSYEKL. CDR3 loop: CASGEDRAGYTF. The CDR3 DNA reads as TGCGCCAGCGGGGAAGACAGGGCTGGCTACACCTTC.

The chain employs TRBV29-1 and TRBJ1-2; D unclear. The CDR3 has 15 amino acids. V was shortened by 7 bases and J by 5 bases, with 23 bases between the two germline ends. CDR1 is SQVTM and CDR2 is ANQGSEA in the germline V gene. CDR3 sequence (DNA): TGCAGCGCAGAACGGGGAGCTCCCCTTAGGTATGGCTACACCTTC. This codes for CSAERGAPLRYGYTF.

On this clone itself: Distinct nucleotide sequences in the sample also encode this CDR3. The chain joins TRBV9 to TRBJ1-2; D gene uncertain. Trimming cost V 3 bases and J 5 bases, with 11 bases left between them. This CDR3 spans 13 amino acids. Germline-derived CDR1 and CDR2 are SGDLS and YYNGEE. The CDR3 here is CASSATGGYGYTF. The DNA for the CDR3 is TGTGCCAGCAGCGCTACTGGAGGGTATGGCTACACCTTC.

DNA of the CDR3: TGTGCCAGCAGTTACCCAACGGGGACAGAAGCTTTCTTT. It encodes CASSYPTGTEAFF. The chain joins TRBV6-5 to TRBJ1-1; D might be TRBD1 (6 bases). V lost 2 bases, J lost 8 bases, and 12 bases lay in between. Germline lookup yields CDR1 MNHEY and CDR2 SVGAGI. The CDR3 sequence is 13 residues long.

The rearrangement links TRBV6-5 to TRBJ2-3, with no clear D. There are 12 residues in the CDR3. CDR1 and CDR2 from the germline V gene are MNHEY and SVGAGI. The germline V and J ends were trimmed by 2 bases and 4 bases, with 4 bases remaining between them. DNA of the CDR3: TGTGCCAGCAGTTACGGGCCAGATACGCAGTATTTT. Translating gives CASSYGPDTQYF.

This chain connects TRBV19 to TRBJ2-1; tentative D call: TRBD1 (6 bases). Germline V gives CDR1 LNHDA, CDR2 SQIVND (reference sequence). CDR3 length equals 15 residues. V lost 7 bases and J 0 bases, leaving 13 bases between the germline ends. The CDR3, as DNA: TGTGCCAGTAAAGACAGGAGATCCTCCTACAATGAGCAGTTCTTC. This codes for CASKDRRSSYNEQFF.

The rearrangement joins TRBV28 to TRBJ2-5, with 9 nucleotides matching TRBD2. The CDR3 sequence is 13 residues long. Germline V gene sequence: CDR1 MDHEN, CDR2 SYDVKM. The ends lost 5 bases at V and 3 bases at J; junction bases unmatched: 1. DNA for the CDR3: TGTGCCAGCAGTCGCGGGGGGGAAGAGACCCAGTACTTC. It is translated as CASSRGGEETQYF.

The chain has TRBV2 and TRBJ2-7; 7 bases fit TRBD1. Germline V gives CDR1 SNHLY, CDR2 FYNNEI. This CDR3 comprises 13 residues. With 6 bases clipped from V and 1 base from J, the junction kept 3 bases outside the gene matches. The CDR3 region is CASSDRVSYEQYF. In nucleotides, the CDR3 is TGTGCCAGCAGCGACAGGGTTTCCTACGAGCAGTACTTC.

This clone was seen once. The chain carries TRBV5-1 and TRBJ1-2; TRBD1 aligns across 8 bases. Germline CDR1 is SGHRS and CDR2 is YFSETQ. This CDR3 is built from 14 residues. V was clipped by 0 bases and J by 9 bases; unmatched bases: 7. The CDR3 sequence: CASSLADRASSYTF. The DNA of the CDR3 is TGCGCCAGCAGCTTGGCGGACAGGGCAAGTAGCTACACCTTC. Full variable domain (remainder filled in from reference TRBV5-1 and TRBJ1-2): KAGVTQTPRYLIKTRGQQVTLSCSPISGHRSVSWYQQTPGQGLQFLFEYFSETQRNKGNFPGRFSGRQFSNSRSEMNVSTLELGDSALYLCASSLADRASSYTFGSGTRLTVV.

A few counts support this clone. V and J are TRBV7-2 and TRBJ1-5; a possible D gene is TRBD1 (6 bases). The CDR3 consists of 14 residues. Trimming removed 4 bases from V and 4 bases from J, with 11 bases in between. Per the germline V gene, CDR1 is SGHTA and CDR2 is FQGNSA. The DNA for the CDR3 is TGTGCCAGCAGCTCAACAGGGTATAATCAGCCCCAGCATTTT. It translates to CASSSTGYNQPQHF.

The genes are TRBV30 and TRBJ2-3; 7 positions agree with TRBD1. Trimming cost V 4 bases and J 4 bases; bases outside gene matches: 8. The CDR3 length is 14 residues. CDR1 is GTSNPN, CDR2 SVGIG, per germline (reference sequence). CDR3 region: CAWINNRGADTQYF. For the CDR3, the DNA is TGTGCCTGGATAAACAACAGGGGTGCAGATACGCAGTATTTT. The whole variable domain, remainder taken from reference TRBV30 and TRBJ2-3, is SQTIHQWPATLVQPVGSPLSLECTVEGTSNPNLYWYRQAAGRGLQLLFYSVGIGQISSEVPQNLSASRPQDRQFILSSKKLLLSDSGFYLCAWINNRGADTQYFGPGTRLTVL.

The chain is built from TRBV6-6 and TRBJ1-6; TRBD1 is a possible D gene (5 bases). CDR1 is MNHNY and CDR2 is SVGAGI in the germline V gene (reference sequence). The CDR3 totals 13 residues. V was shortened by 5 bases and J by 6 bases, with 8 bases between the two germline ends. As DNA, the CDR3 is TGTGCCAGCAGTAAACAGGTTAATTCACCCCTCCACTTT. Protein sequence: CASSKQVNSPLHF.

The chain is built from TRBV29-1 and TRBJ1-4; D gene ambiguous. The CDR3 is 14 amino acids. The V end lost 0 bases, the J end lost 3 bases, and 8 bases lay between the germline ends. Per the germline V gene, CDR1 is SQVTM and CDR2 is ANQGSEA. As DNA, the CDR3 is TGCAGCGTTGAAGATCCCAGTTCTAATGAAAAACTGTTTTTT. Its protein product is CSVEDPSSNEKLFF.

This chain uses TRBV6-5 with TRBJ1-2, with D unclear. Deletions cut 6 bases from V and 0 bases from J, with 5 bases between. Germline V lookup: CDR1 MNHEY, CDR2 SVGAGI. CDR3 length equals 12 residues. The CDR3 loop is CASSDSNYGYTF. Here the CDR3 DNA reads TGTGCCAGCAGCGACTCTAACTATGGCTACACCTTC.

The chain couples TRBV5-6 to TRBJ2-7; D is unresolved. This CDR3 contains 13 residues. The germline gives CDR1 SGHDT, CDR2 YYEEEE. V gave up 2 bases and J gave up 1 base, with 7 bases separating them. CDR3 nucleotides: TGTGCCAGCAGCTTCCTGTTATCCTACGAGCAGTACTTC. It encodes CASSFLLSYEQYF. Supplemented by reference TRBV5-6 and TRBJ2-7, the full variable domain reads DAGVTQSPTHLIKTRGQQVTLRCSPKSGHDTVSWYQQALGQGPQFIFQYYEEEERQRGNFPDRFSGHQFPNYSSELNVNALLLGDSALYLCASSFLLSYEQYFGPGTRLTVT.

This clone showed up just once. This chain connects TRBV5-6 to TRBJ2-6, with 9 bases aligning to TRBD1. V gave up 1 base and J gave up 2 bases; unmatched junction bases: 4. CDR3 length: 17 amino acids. Germline V lookup: CDR1 SGHDT, CDR2 YYEEEE. The CDR3 nucleotides read TGTGCCAGCAGCTTGATTACAGGGGGCCCTGGGGCCAACGTCCTGACTTTC. Protein sequence: CASSLITGGPGANVLTF.

This clone was found many times. The V and J genes are TRBV19 and TRBJ1-5; the match to TRBD1 covers 9 bases. Trimming removed 7 bases from V and 8 bases from J; junction bases left unmatched: 9. Germline V gives CDR1 LNHDA, CDR2 SQIVND (reference sequence). There are 14 residues in the CDR3. The CDR3 here is CASILQGAGEPQHF. In DNA form, the CDR3 reads TGTGCCAGTATCCTACAGGGGGCAGGGGAGCCCCAGCATTTT.

The rearrangement joins TRBV30 to TRBJ2-5, with 8 bases lining up with TRBD2. Germline V gene data show CDR1 as GTSNPN and CDR2 as SVGIG (reference sequence). This CDR3 is 18 amino acids long. V shed 0 bases, J shed 2 bases, and the junction held 14 bases outside the gene matches. The CDR3 here is CAWSVAGLAGIKQETQYF. CDR3 nucleotides: TGTGCCTGGAGTGTAGCAGGTCTAGCGGGTATTAAACAAGAGACCCAGTACTTC.